This TCR beta chain emerged from a study of blood T cell repertoires in COVID-19. Across the whole study: The cDNA or gDNA used as material had been derived from T cells, B-cell-depleted T cells, or PBMCs.

In the original analysis: Scientists estimated how many nucleated cells there were by amplifying reference gene primers. TCRdb's table, derived via immunoSEQ multiplex PCR, lists solely in-frame clones and lacks some. That table supplies the V and J calls and clone size; D and trimming were determined from the DNA. This repertoire shows 30,000 to 35,000 clones, roughly 86% found once; its top ten account for about 64%. CDR1 is MNHNY, CDR2 SVGAGI, per germline (reference sequence). Trimming took 6 bases from V and 2 from J; bases not matched to a gene: 12. This CDR3 comprises 17 residues. The specimen was peripheral blood. V and J are TRBV6-6 and TRBJ1-1, with 10 positions matching TRBD1. The clonotype originates from a man in his 70s with acute or convalescent COVID-19. The CDR3 loop is CASSRLGTGEINTEAFF. The CDR3 coding sequence is TGTGCCAGCAGCCGACTCGGGACAGGGGAAATAAACACTGAAGCTTTCTTT.